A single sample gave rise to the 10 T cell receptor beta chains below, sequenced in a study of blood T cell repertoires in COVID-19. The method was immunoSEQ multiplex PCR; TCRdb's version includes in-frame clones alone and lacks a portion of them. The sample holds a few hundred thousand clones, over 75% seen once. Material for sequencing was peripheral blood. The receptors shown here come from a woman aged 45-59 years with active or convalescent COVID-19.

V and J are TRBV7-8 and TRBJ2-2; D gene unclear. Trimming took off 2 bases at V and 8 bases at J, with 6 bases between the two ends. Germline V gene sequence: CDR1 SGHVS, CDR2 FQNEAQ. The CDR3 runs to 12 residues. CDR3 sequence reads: CASSLLMGELFF. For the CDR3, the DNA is TGTGCCAGCAGCTTATTAATGGGGGAGCTGTTTTTT.

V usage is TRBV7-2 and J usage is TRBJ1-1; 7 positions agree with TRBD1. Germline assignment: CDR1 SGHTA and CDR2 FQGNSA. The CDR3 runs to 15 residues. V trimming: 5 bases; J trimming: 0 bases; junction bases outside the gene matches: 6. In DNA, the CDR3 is TGTGCCAGCAGCATTTCGACAGGGTTGAACACTGAAGCTTTCTTT. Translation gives CASSISTGLNTEAFF. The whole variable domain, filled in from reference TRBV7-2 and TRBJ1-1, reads GAGVSQSPSNKVTEKGKDVELRCDPISGHTALYWYRQSLGQGLEFLIYFQGNSAPDKSGLPSDRFSAERTGGSVSTLTIQRTQQEDSAVYLCASSISTGLNTEAFFGQGTRLTVV.

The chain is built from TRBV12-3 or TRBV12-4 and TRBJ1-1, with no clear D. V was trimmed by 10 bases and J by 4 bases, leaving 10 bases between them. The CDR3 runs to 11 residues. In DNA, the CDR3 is TGTGCCACCCGAGAGGTCACTGAAGCTTTCTTT. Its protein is CATREVTEAFF.

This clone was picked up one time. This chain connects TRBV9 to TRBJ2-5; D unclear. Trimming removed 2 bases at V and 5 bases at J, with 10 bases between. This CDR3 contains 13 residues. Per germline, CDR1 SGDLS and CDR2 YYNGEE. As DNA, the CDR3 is TGTGCCAGCAGCGTTGGTGCGTGGGAGACCCAGTACTTC. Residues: CASSVGAWETQYF.

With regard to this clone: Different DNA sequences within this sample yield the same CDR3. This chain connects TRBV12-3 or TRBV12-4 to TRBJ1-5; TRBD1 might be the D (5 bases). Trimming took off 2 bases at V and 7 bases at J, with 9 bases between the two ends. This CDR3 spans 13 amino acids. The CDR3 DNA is TGTGCCAGCAGTTTAAGGGGTAACCAGCCCCAGCATTTT. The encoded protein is CASSLRGNQPQHF.

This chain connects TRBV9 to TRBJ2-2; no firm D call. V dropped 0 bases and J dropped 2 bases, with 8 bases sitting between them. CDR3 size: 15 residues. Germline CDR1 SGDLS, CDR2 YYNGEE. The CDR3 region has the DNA TGTGCCAGCAGCGTAGGTGGCTCCAACACCGGGGAGCTGTTTTTT. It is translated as CASSVGGSNTGELFF.

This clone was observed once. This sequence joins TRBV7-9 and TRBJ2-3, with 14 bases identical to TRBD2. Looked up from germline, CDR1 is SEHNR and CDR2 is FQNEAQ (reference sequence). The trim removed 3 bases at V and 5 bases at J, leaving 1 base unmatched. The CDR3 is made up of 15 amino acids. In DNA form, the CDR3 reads TGTGCCAGCAGCTTGGGACTAGCGGGAGTAGATACGCAGTATTTT. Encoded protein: CASSLGLAGVDTQYF.

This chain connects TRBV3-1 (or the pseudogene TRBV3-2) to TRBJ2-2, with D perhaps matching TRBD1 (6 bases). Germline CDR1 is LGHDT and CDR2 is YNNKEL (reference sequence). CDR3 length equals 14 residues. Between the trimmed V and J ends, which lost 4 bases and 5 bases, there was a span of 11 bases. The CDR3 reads CASSPGQLTGELFF. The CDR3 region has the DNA TGTGCCAGCAGCCCCGGACAGCTAACCGGGGAGCTGTTTTTT.

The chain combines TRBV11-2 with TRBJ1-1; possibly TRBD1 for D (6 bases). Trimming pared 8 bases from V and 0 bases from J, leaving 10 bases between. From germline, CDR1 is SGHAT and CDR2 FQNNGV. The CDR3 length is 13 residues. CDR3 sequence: CASARGMNTEAFF. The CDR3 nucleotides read TGTGCCAGCGCTAGGGGGATGAACACTGAAGCTTTCTTT.

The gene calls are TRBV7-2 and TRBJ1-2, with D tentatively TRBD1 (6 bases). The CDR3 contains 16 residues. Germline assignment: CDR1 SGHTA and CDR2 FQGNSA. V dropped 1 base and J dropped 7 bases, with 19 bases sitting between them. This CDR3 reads CASSLGSGAGVGGYTF. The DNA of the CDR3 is TGTGCCAGCAGCTTAGGGTCAGGGGCCGGCGTCGGTGGCTACACCTTC.